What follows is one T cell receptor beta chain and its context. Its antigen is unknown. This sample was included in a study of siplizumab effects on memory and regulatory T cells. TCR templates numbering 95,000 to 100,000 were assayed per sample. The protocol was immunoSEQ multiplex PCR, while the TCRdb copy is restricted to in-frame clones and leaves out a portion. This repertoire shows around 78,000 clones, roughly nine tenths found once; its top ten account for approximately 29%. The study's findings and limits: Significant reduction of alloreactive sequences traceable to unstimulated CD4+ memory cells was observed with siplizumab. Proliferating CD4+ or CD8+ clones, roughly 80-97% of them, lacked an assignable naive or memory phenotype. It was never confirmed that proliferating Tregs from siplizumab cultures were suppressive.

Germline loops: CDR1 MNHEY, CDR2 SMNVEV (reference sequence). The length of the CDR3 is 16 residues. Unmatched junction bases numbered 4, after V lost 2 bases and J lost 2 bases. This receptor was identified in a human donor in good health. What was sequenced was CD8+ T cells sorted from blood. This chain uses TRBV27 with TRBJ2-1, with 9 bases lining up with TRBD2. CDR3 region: CASSLHPSGTYNEQFF. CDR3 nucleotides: TGTGCCAGCAGTTTACACCCTAGCGGGACCTACAATGAGCAGTTCTTC.